This T cell receptor (beta chain) was sequenced during a study of blood T cells in healthy people across ages. Per the germline V gene, CDR1 is DFQATT and CDR2 is SNEGSKA (reference sequence). The V end lost 1 base, the J end lost 2 bases, and 5 bases lay between the germline ends. The CDR3 loop spans 12 amino acids. This clonotype was picked up a small number of times. The second PCR ran roughly 6 to 11 cycles with a sample-barcoded 5' primer and J-beta primers. TCRdb itself ran the 5' RACE reads through MiXCR, one entry per CDR3 protein. Of approximately 1.5 million distinct CDR3 sequences listed, 30% to 40% are singletons.

The TCR comes from a woman in her 30s in good health. Sequenced sample: blood. This sequence joins TRBV20-1 and TRBJ2-5; D is undetermined. DNA for the CDR3: TGCAGTGCTAGAGCGGTTCAAGAGACCCAGTACTTC. Amino acids: CSARAVQETQYF.